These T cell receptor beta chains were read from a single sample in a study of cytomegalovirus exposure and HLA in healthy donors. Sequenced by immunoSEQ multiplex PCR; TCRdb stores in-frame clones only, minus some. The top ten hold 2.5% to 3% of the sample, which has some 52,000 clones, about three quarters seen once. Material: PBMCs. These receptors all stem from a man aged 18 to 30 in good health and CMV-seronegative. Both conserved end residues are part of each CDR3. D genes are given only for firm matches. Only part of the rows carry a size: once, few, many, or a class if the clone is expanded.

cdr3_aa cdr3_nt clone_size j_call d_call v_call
CASASPGEQYF TGTGCCAGCGCATCCCCGGGTGAGCAGTACTTC NA TRBJ2-7 NA TRBV27
CASSPVLGAATEAFF TGTGCCAGCAGTCCAGTTTTAGGGGCAGCCACTGAAGCTTTCTTT NA TRBJ1-1 NA TRBV28
CSVEYLAGGRETQYF TGCAGCGTTGAGTACCTAGCGGGAGGGAGAGAGACCCAGTACTTC NA TRBJ2-5 TRBD2 TRBV29-1
CASSEWGGKETQYF TGTGCCAGCAGTGAATGGGGCGGGAAAGAGACCCAGTACTTC NA TRBJ2-5 NA TRBV25-1
CSVGARTSGRASLEQYF TGCAGCGTTGGGGCTCGGACTAGCGGGAGGGCCTCGCTCGAGCAGTACTTC NA TRBJ2-7 TRBD2 TRBV29-1
CSAVNQETQYF TGCAGTGCTGTTAACCAAGAGACCCAGTACTTC NA TRBJ2-5 NA TRBV20-1
CASSHGGTDTQYF TGCGCCAGCAGCCACGGAGGCACAGATACGCAGTATTTT NA TRBJ2-3 NA TRBV5-1
CASSLTSGSYEQYF TGTGCCAGCAGCTTAACTAGCGGGAGCTACGAGCAGTACTTC NA TRBJ2-7 TRBD2 TRBV7-2
CASSGDRGLWARDEQFF TGTGCCAGCAGTGGGGACAGGGGGCTTTGGGCCAGGGATGAGCAGTTCTTC NA TRBJ2-1 TRBD1 TRBV2
CASSLGTRRPQHF TGTGCCAGCAGTTTAGGGACAAGAAGGCCCCAGCATTTT NA TRBJ1-5 NA TRBV27
CASSVNSGSSYEQYF TGTGCCAGCAGCGTTAATAGCGGGAGTAGTTACGAGCAGTACTTC few TRBJ2-7 TRBD2 TRBV9
CASSVGGQGEGGYTF TGTGCCAGCAGCGTTGGAGGGCAGGGGGAAGGTGGCTACACCTTC NA TRBJ1-2 TRBD1 TRBV9
CASGESSGNTIYF TGTGCCAGCGGGGAGAGCTCTGGAAACACCATATATTTT NA TRBJ1-3 NA TRBV2
CAWSVQAPGEQYF TGTGCCTGGAGTGTACAGGCCCCTGGCGAGCAGTACTTC NA TRBJ2-7 NA TRBV30
CASSQDQRSYEQYF TGCGCCAGCAGCCAAGATCAGCGATCCTACGAGCAGTACTTC NA TRBJ2-7 NA TRBV4-3
CASRLAYSEETQYF TGTGCCAGCAGGCTAGCCTACTCCGAGGAGACCCAGTACTTC NA TRBJ2-5 NA TRBV7-2
CASKSSGRGQFF TGTGCCAGCAAGAGCAGCGGGAGGGGGCAGTTCTTC NA TRBJ2-1 TRBD2 TRBV6-6
CASSQGTAGKETQYF TGTGCCAGCAGCCAAGGTACAGCGGGGAAAGAGACCCAGTACTTC NA TRBJ2-5 TRBD2 TRBV4-2
CACQPGGPGTGELFF TGTGCCTGTCAGCCGGGAGGGCCAGGAACCGGGGAGCTGTTTTTT few TRBJ2-2 TRBD2 TRBV28
CASIKDRAEYGYTF TGTGCCAGCATAAAGGACAGGGCGGAGTATGGCTACACCTTC once TRBJ1-2 TRBD1 TRBV6-1
CASSQDRDSVFPGAGTQYF TGCGCCAGCAGCCAAGATCGAGACTCGGTTTTCCCGGGAGCAGGTACGCAGTATTTT few TRBJ2-3 NA TRBV4-1
CASSPPGLAGTDTQYF TGTGCCAGCAGCCCGCCAGGACTAGCGGGGACAGATACGCAGTATTTT NA TRBJ2-3 TRBD2 TRBV5-4
CASVPLTSGSSDTQYF TGTGCCAGCGTCCCCTTGACCAGCGGGAGTTCGGATACGCAGTATTTT NA TRBJ2-3 TRBD2 TRBV2
CASTYTGELFF TGTGCCAGCACATACACCGGGGAGCTGTTTTTT NA TRBJ2-2 NA TRBV5-8
CASGVMTAGVYEQYF TGTGCCAGCGGCGTCATGACGGCGGGCGTCTACGAGCAGTACTTC few TRBJ2-7 NA TRBV6-5
CASSVGQGAGTEAFF TGTGCCAGCAGCGTAGGACAGGGGGCGGGCACTGAAGCTTTCTTT NA TRBJ1-1 TRBD1 TRBV9
CASSLDTIGNTIYF TGTGCCAGCAGCTTGGACACAATCGGAAACACCATATATTTT NA TRBJ1-3 NA TRBV7-9
CASSLGRERYEQYF TGTGCCAGCAGCTTAGGGCGGGAGCGCTACGAGCAGTACTTC NA TRBJ2-7 TRBD2 TRBV7-9